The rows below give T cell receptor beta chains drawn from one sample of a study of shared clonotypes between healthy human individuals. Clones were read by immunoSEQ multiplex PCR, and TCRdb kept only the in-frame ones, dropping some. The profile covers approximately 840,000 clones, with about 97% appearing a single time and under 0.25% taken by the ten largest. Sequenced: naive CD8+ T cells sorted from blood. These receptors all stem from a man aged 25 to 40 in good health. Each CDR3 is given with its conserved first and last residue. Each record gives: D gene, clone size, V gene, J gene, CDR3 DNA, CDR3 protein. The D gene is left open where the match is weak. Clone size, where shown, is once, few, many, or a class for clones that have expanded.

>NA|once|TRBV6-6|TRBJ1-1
TGTGCCAGCAGTTACATCAGAGATGAAGCTTTCTTT
CASSYIRDEAFF
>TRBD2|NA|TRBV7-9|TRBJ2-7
TGTGCCAGCAGGGTAGCGGGAGTGAGCGAGCAGTACTTC
CASRVAGVSEQYF
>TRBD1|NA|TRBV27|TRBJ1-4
TGTGCCAGCAGTTCGACAGGGGCGAATGAAAAACTGTTTTTT
CASSSTGANEKLFF
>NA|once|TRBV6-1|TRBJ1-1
TGTGCCAGCAGTGAAGTGGGCACCAGTCCTGAAGCTTTCTTT
CASSEVGTSPEAFF
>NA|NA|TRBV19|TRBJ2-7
TGTGCCAGTAGTATAGCGATCGGGGCGGAGGACGAGCAGTACTTC
CASSIAIGAEDEQYF
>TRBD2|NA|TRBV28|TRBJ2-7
TGTGCCAGCAGGTCTAGCGGGAGGGTAAACGAGCAGTACTTC
CASRSSGRVNEQYF
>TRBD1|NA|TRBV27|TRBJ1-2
TGTGCCAGCAGTTTCTCCCGACAGGGAACAGATGGCTACACCTTC
CASSFSRQGTDGYTF
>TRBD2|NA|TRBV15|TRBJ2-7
TGTGCCACCAGCAGAGGGACTAGCGGGACCTACGAGCAGTACTTC
CATSRGTSGTYEQYF
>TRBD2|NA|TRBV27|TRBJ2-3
TGTGCCAGCAGTTTATACGCGGGAGCGGGCCCAGATACGCAGTATTTT
CASSLYAGAGPDTQYF
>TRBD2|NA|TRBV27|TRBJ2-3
TGTGCCAGCAGTGCCACCGGGACTAGCGGGAGGCCGTACACAGATACGCAGTATTTT
CASSATGTSGRPYTDTQYF
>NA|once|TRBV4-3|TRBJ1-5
TGCGCCAGCAGCCAAGATTGGGGGGGCGAGGGTCAGCCCCAGCATTTT
CASSQDWGGEGQPQHF
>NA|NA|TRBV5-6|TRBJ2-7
TGTGCCAGCAGCTCCCACAGGACCGGTGGGTACGAGCAGTACTTC
CASSSHRTGGYEQYF
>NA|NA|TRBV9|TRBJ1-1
TGTGCCAGCAGCCCTGCACAGGGAGGGGGCACTGAAGCTTTCTTT
CASSPAQGGGTEAFF
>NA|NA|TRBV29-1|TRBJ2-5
TGCAGCGTTGAATTATTAGGCCTGGGGGAGACCCAGTACTTC
CSVELLGLGETQYF
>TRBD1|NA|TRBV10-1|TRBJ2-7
TGCGCCAGCAGTGCCGGGACAGGGGGCTACGAGCAGTACTTC
CASSAGTGGYEQYF
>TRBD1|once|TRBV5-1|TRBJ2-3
TGCGCCAGCAGCTTACCCCCGGGACAGGTTAGCACAGATACGCAGTATTTT
CASSLPPGQVSTDTQYF
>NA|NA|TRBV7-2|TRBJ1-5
TGTGCCAGCAGCTTAGTTTCCGGGGTACCCAGGCCCCAGCATTTT
CASSLVSGVPRPQHF
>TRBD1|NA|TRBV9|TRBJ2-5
TGTGCCAGCAGCGAGACAGGGAAAGCCCAGTACTTC
CASSETGKAQYF
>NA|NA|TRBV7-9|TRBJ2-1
TGTGCCAGCAGCTACACTCTGGGGGGCCACAATGAGCAGTTCTTC
CASSYTLGGHNEQFF
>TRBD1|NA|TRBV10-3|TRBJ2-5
TGTGCCATCAAAAAGACAGGGGAAGAGACCCAGTACTTC
CAIKKTGEETQYF
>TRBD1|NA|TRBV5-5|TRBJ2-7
TGTGCCAGCAGCTTGCGGGACAGGGGCTACGAGCAGTACTTC
CASSLRDRGYEQYF
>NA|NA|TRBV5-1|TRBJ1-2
TGCGCCAGCAGCTTTCGACAAAGGGGCGATGGCTACACCTTC
CASSFRQRGDGYTF
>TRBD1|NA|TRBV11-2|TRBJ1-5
TGTGCCAGCAGCTCCGATGCACTAGGACAGGGGTACAATCAGCCCCAGCATTTT
CASSSDALGQGYNQPQHF
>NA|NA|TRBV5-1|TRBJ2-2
TGCGCCAGCAGCTTGTGGCCCGCGGGGCGTATGACCGGGGAGCTGTTTTTT
CASSLWPAGRMTGELFF
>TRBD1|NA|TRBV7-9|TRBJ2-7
TGTGCCAGCACCGCCGGGACAGCCTACGAGCAGTACTTC
CASTAGTAYEQYF
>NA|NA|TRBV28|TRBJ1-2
TGTGCCAGCAGTTTGACAGAGGAGAATGGCTACACCTTC
CASSLTEENGYTF
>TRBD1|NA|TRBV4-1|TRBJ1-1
TGCGCCAGCAGCCAAGCCGGGACAGCTACTGAAGCTTTCTTT
CASSQAGTATEAFF
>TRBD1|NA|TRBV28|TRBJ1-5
TGTGCCAGCAGTTTATGGGACAGGGGTTACAATCAGCCCCAGCATTTT
CASSLWDRGYNQPQHF
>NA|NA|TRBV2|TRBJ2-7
TGTGCCAGCAGGCCCGCCAACTACGAGCAGTACTTC
CASRPANYEQYF
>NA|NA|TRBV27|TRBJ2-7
TGTGCCAGCAGTTTAGCTCAGGGCCACTACTCCTACGAGCAGTACTTC
CASSLAQGHYSYEQYF
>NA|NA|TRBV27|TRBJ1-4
TGTGCCAGCTACGGGCTGGATGAAAAACTGTTTTTT
CASYGLDEKLFF
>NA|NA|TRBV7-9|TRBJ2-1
TGTGCCAGCAGCTTAACCCCGATAGGGAGTCGGTCCGGAAATGAGCAGTTCTTC
CASSLTPIGSRSGNEQFF
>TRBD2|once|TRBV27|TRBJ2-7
TGTGCCAGCAGTTTTGCGGGAGGGGCCTCCTACGAGCAGTACTTC
CASSFAGGASYEQYF
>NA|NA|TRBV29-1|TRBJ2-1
TGCAGCGTTGAAGAGTATATTGGCGGGTCCTACAATGAGCAGTTCTTC
CSVEEYIGGSYNEQFF
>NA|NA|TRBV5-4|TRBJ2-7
TGTGCCAGCAGCTCCCCAGGGGAGGGGGGATACTACGAGCAGTACTTC
CASSSPGEGGYYEQYF